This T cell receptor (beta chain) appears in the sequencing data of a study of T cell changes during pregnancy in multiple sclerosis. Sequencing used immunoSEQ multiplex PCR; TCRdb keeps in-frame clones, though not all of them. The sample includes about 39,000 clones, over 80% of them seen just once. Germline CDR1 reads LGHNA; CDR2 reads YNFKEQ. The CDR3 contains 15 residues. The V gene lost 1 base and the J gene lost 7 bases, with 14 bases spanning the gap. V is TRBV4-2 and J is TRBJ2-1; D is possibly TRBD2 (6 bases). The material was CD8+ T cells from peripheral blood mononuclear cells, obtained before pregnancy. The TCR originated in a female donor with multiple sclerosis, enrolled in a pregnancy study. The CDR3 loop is CASSQVVGGKNEQFF. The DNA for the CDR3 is TGTGCCAGCAGCCAAGTCGTAGGCGGGAAGAATGAGCAGTTCTTC.